This TCR beta chain comes out of a study of graft-versus-host responses after intestinal transplantation listed by TCRdb under 2021. For context, the study as a whole: The transplants that recipients received were multivisceral, liver-intestinal, or isolated intestinal. All recipients received anti-thymocyte globulin induction followed by maintenance tacrolimus and steroids for around 3 years. Bulk TCR-beta CDR3 sequencing was used to track graft-versus-host and host-versus-graft alloreactive T cell clones in the graft, circulation and bone marrow after intestinal transplantation. To identify alloreactive clones, pre-transplant mixed lymphocyte reaction products were sequenced and then compared with unstimulated pre-transplant donor and recipient T cells. Of the 20 to 25 intestinal transplant recipients enrolled in the cohort, one of whom was a retransplant, a few patients without pretransplant specimens were excluded. Donor T cell macrochimerism was defined as a peak of at least 4% donor T cells among recipient peripheral blood mononuclear cells. Rather than being sequenced by the commercial service, samples from a few later patients were sequenced in-house on an Illumina MiSeq and processed with MiXCR.

From a lookup of the germline V gene, CDR1 and CDR2 are SGHRS and YFSETQ. V gives up 4 bases and J gives up 3 bases, and the segment between their germline ends measures 17 bases. Taken from cysteine to phenylalanine, the CDR3 has 15 residues. Just the 45-base CDR3 DNA is kept, in frame starting at base 1. The label giving this sample's time point can be read as: cells obtained before transplantation from donor or recipient. CD3+CD4+ and CD3+CD8+ populations were FACS-sorted from unstimulated pre-transplant donor and recipient cells taken from spleen or lymph nodes. Results and caveats for the whole study, not just this receptor: In patients with donor T cell macrochimerism, the allografts had high GvH to HvG T cell clonal ratios. GvH clones turned up in recipient bone marrow, with some appearing earlier in ileal mucosa or blood, a pattern consistent with an intestinal mucosal origin. Conclusions were limited by the relatively low number and heterogeneity of intestinal transplant patients. Early after transplant, peak levels of circulating GvH clones were found to be associated with declines in HvG clones.

This clone came up once. Its binding antigen is unknown. Nothing much larger sits one base from this clone, and base qualities are not available. Libraries came from the immunoSEQ multiplex PCR assay. For most patients, genomic DNA was isolated using the Qiagen DNeasy Blood and Tissue Kit and was shipped frozen to Adaptive Biotechnologies for TCR sequencing. Adaptive Biotechnologies carried out high-throughput TCR-beta CDR3 sequencing of genomic DNA for most patients. The paper's data handling went like this. Adaptive's ImmunoSEQ software was the source of the TCR sequencing data for roughly 19 patients, while a few other patients were processed with MiXCR and VDJtools. To correct CD4 versus CD8 sorting errors, any sequence found in both subsets at a frequency ratio below 5:1 was removed. Because the origin of CDR3 nucleotide sequences shared between donor and recipient could not be assigned, those sequences were removed. Alloreactive clones required at least 2-fold expansion over unstimulated cells and minimum CFSE-low frequency of 0.002% (template counts) or 0.001% (read counts). A clone was considered mappable if detected in the sequenced pre-transplant spleen, lymph node, or MLR CFSE-low populations of the donor or recipient. Cumulative frequency of alloreactive clones was calculated as a percentage of all sequences weighted by copy number. TCRdb retrieved this table from immuneACCESS and kept in-frame rearrangements only. Not all clones are present; in checked studies, unresolved V genes account for under half, and no reason is known for the remainder. The V and J calls and the clone size are those of that table, but D and trimming were determined from the DNA. For this sample there are fewer than 60,000 clones; around 84% appear just once. The ten largest account for 0.45% to 0.55% of the sample.

This sample comprised unstimulated CD4+ T cells sorted from spleen or lymph node cells, obtained before transplant. The sequence links TRBV5-1 to TRBJ2-7; no D gene is confidently identified. The receptor comes from a human donor who was the organ donor for an intestinal transplant. In nucleotides, the sequence is TGCGCCAGCAGCGTGTTTCCCGGGTCTGTCTACGAGCAGTACTTC. It translates as CASSVFPGSVYEQYF.